This TCR beta chain was documented in a study of T cell clonotyping in hematopoietic cell transplantation. The sample holds a few counts of this clone. TCRdb's table, derived via immunoSEQ multiplex PCR, lists solely in-frame clones and lacks some. Of 15,000 to 20,000 clones in the sample, roughly 82% were seen once. Time point reported: recipient sample about 28 days before transplant, after cytoreduction. Trimming stripped 4 bases from V and 7 bases from J, with 13 bases between. This CDR3 contains 14 residues. Germline V lookup: CDR1 MNHEY, CDR2 SMNVEV (reference sequence). The TCR was taken from a man in his fifties or sixties with acute myeloid leukemia. Some clones in this sample may be carry-over from other donors' samples. The chain combines TRBV27 with TRBJ1-4; weak D call: TRBD1 (6 bases). Sequenced material: peripheral blood mononuclear cells, taken before stem cell transplant. The CDR3: CASSYSQGGEKLFF. The DNA for the CDR3 is TGTGCCAGCAGTTACTCACAGGGCGGTGAAAAACTGTTTTTT.